This passage covers 26 T cell receptor beta chains from one sample sequenced in a study of T cell responses to AZD1222 COVID-19 vaccine. Using immunoSEQ multiplex PCR, the repertoire was profiled, and TCRdb retains in-frame clones only, with some absent. In the table there are 200,000 or so clones, about 93% of which are singletons. Material: peripheral blood, obtained on day 0 of MenACWY control vaccination. These receptors were collected from an adult in good health.

V and J are TRBV6-5 and TRBJ1-2, with 8 bases fitting TRBD1. The trim removed 7 bases at V and 7 bases at J, leaving 11 bases unmatched. The CDR3 has 14 residues. CDR1 is MNHEY and CDR2 is SVGAGI in the germline V gene. The CDR3 is CASIKDQGASGYTF. Written as DNA, the CDR3 is TGTGCCAGCATAAAAGACCAGGGGGCGAGTGGCTACACCTTC.

This chain uses TRBV6-5 with TRBJ1-2; weak D call: TRBD1 (6 bases). Germline V lookup: CDR1 MNHEY, CDR2 SVGAGI. CDR3 length equals 13 residues. Between the trimmed V and J ends, which lost 2 bases and 3 bases, there was a span of 7 bases. CDR3 nucleotides: TGTGCCAGCAGTTACGAGGGGGACTATGGCTACACCTTC. It translates to CASSYEGDYGYTF.

J is TRBJ1-1 and V is TRBV15; D is perhaps TRBD1 (6 bases). V was cut by 1 base and J by 5 bases, with 20 bases left in between. From germline, CDR1 is LNHNV and CDR2 YYDKDF (reference sequence). The CDR3 totals 17 residues. As DNA, the CDR3 is TGTGCCACCAGCAGAGTAGCGCAGGGGAATCTGTCGACTGAAGCTTTCTTT. Translation: CATSRVAQGNLSTEAFF.

This CDR3 reads CASSLAGLSYEQYF. CDR3 in DNA: TGTGCCAGCAGCTTAGCAGGGCTCTCCTACGAGCAGTACTTC. The chain employs TRBV7-9 and TRBJ2-7; D unresolved. The CDR3 runs to 14 residues. The germline V and J ends were trimmed by 0 bases and 0 bases, with 6 bases remaining between them. Germline loops: CDR1 SEHNR, CDR2 FQNEAQ (reference sequence). The variable domain in full, with the rest retrieved from reference TRBV7-9 and TRBJ2-7, is DTGVSQNPRHKITKRGQNVTFRCDPISEHNRLYWYRQTLGQGPEFLTYFQNEAQLEKSRLLSDRFSAERPKGSFSTLEIQRTEQGDSAMYLCASSLAGLSYEQYFGPGTRLTVT.

The chain links TRBV19 to TRBJ1-3; 7 bases are shared with TRBD1. Germline CDR1 reads LNHDA; CDR2 reads SQIVND (reference sequence). Unmatched junction bases numbered 6, after V lost 4 bases and J lost 0 bases. The length of the CDR3 is 16 residues. The CDR3 nucleotides are TGTGCCAGTAGTACTCTTCACAGGGGCTCTGGAAACACCATATATTTT. It encodes CASSTLHRGSGNTIYF.

The CDR3 coding sequence is TGTGCCAGCAGAAACCCTGGAGCTATCAATCAGCCCCAGCATTTT. It specifies CASRNPGAINQPQHF. The gene calls are TRBV6-5 and TRBJ1-5; D call uncertain. V was shortened by 6 bases and J by 3 bases, with 15 bases between the two germline ends. The germline CDR1 and CDR2 sequences are MNHEY and SVGAGI. CDR3 length: 15 residues.

The rearrangement joins TRBV7-2 to TRBJ2-5; 8 nucleotides align to TRBD1. The CDR3 consists of 14 residues. The V gene end was trimmed by 4 bases and the J gene end by 5 bases; junction bases not matched to a gene: 6. CDR1 and CDR2 (germline): SGHTA, FQGNSA. Written as DNA, the CDR3 is TGTGCCAGCAGCTGGACAGGGTCAGGGGAGACCCAGTACTTC. Translated, it gives CASSWTGSGETQYF.

Here the CDR3 DNA reads TGTGCCAGCAGCTTGGTGTTAGAGTGGCGAAACACCATATATTTT. Its protein product is CASSLVLEWRNTIYF. The V and J genes are TRBV5-5 and TRBJ1-3; D unresolved. CDR3 length equals 15 residues. Germline lookup yields CDR1 SGHKS and CDR2 YYEKEE (reference sequence). V shed 0 bases and J shed 5 bases, with 12 bases lying between them.

This clone was seen a few times. This same CDR3 is encoded by further DNA sequences in the sample. The chain couples TRBV7-2 to TRBJ1-2, with 9 bases matching TRBD1. Germline V gives CDR1 SGHTA, CDR2 FQGNSA. The CDR3 totals 13 residues. V was clipped by 1 base and J by 8 bases; unmatched bases: 2. The CDR3 protein is CASSLDRGRGYTF. CDR3 nucleotide sequence: TGTGCCAGCAGCTTAGACAGGGGGCGAGGCTACACCTTC.

The CDR3 region has the DNA TGTGCCAGCAGCTTAGGAGGCGGACAGGATGGCTACACCTTC. This codes for CASSLGGGQDGYTF. The V gene is TRBV7-9, the J gene TRBJ1-2; TRBD1 agrees at 7 bases. This CDR3 is built from 14 residues. With 1 base clipped from V and 6 bases from J, the junction kept 5 bases outside the gene matches. The V gene's germline CDR1 is SEHNR and CDR2 FQNEAQ (reference sequence).

The chain combines TRBV5-4 with TRBJ1-2, with 7 bases identical to TRBD1. Unmatched junction bases numbered 4, after V lost 2 bases and J lost 6 bases. This CDR3 has 13 residues. The germline gives CDR1 SGHNT, CDR2 YYREEE (reference sequence). CDR3 sequence reads: CASSFTGVHGYTF. CDR3 in DNA: TGTGCCAGCAGCTTCACAGGGGTTCATGGCTACACCTTC.

This rearrangement joins TRBV19 to TRBJ1-2; D perhaps matches TRBD1 (6 bases). The germline V gene encodes CDR1 LNHDA and CDR2 SQIVND (reference sequence). V lost 6 bases and J 8 bases, leaving 19 bases between the germline ends. The CDR3 spans 14 residues. The CDR3 spells CASSPGTRGTGYTF. CDR3 coding DNA: TGTGCCAGTAGCCCCGGGACCAGGGGAACGGGCTACACCTTC.

The CDR3 protein is CAWSFPGQGDYGYTF. For the CDR3, the DNA is TGTGCCTGGAGTTTTCCGGGACAGGGGGACTATGGCTACACCTTC. The V gene is TRBV30, the J gene TRBJ1-2; 11 positions agree with TRBD1. The CDR3 length is 15 residues. Germline V gene data show CDR1 as GTSNPN and CDR2 as SVGIG (reference sequence). V was clipped by 2 bases and J by 3 bases; unmatched bases: 5.

The chain has TRBV28 and TRBJ1-6, with D possibly being TRBD1 (6 bases). Per germline, CDR1 MDHEN and CDR2 SYDVKM. Trimming removed 5 bases from V and 14 bases from J, with 19 bases in between. This CDR3 has 14 amino acids. The CDR3 loop reads CASSRPGTLFTLHF. CDR3 sequence (DNA): TGTGCCAGCAGTCGCCCCGGGACACTATTCACCCTCCACTTT.

The rearrangement uses TRBV7-9 and TRBJ1-1; unclear D gene. The germline V and J ends were trimmed by 6 bases and 4 bases, with 15 bases remaining between them. Looked up from germline, CDR1 is SEHNR and CDR2 is FQNEAQ (reference sequence). This CDR3 comprises 14 residues. The CDR3 sequence: CASRLGPSSTEAFF. The CDR3 region has the DNA TGTGCCAGCAGACTCGGCCCTTCAAGCACTGAAGCTTTCTTT. Full variable domain (missing parts from reference TRBV7-9 and TRBJ1-1): DTGVSQNPRHKITKRGQNVTFRCDPISEHNRLYWYRQTLGQGPEFLTYFQNEAQLEKSRLLSDRFSAERPKGSFSTLEIQRTEQGDSAMYLCASRLGPSSTEAFFGQGTRLTVV.

The chain carries TRBV29-1 and TRBJ2-2; weak D call: TRBD1 (6 bases). The V gene's germline CDR1 is SQVTM and CDR2 ANQGSEA. The CDR3 sequence is 13 residues long. Trimming shortened V by 7 bases and J by 5 bases, and 14 bases separated the two germline ends. Here the CDR3 DNA reads TGCAGCGGACAGGCTAGTTATACCGGGGAGCTGTTTTTT. Its protein is CSGQASYTGELFF.

The V gene is TRBV6-5, the J gene TRBJ1-6; TRBD1 is a possible D gene (5 bases). Germline V gives CDR1 MNHEY, CDR2 SVGAGI. This CDR3 region has 15 residues. The V and J ends lost 2 bases and 6 bases respectively, with 11 bases between them. CDR3 sequence: CASSYVRQLNSPLHF. The DNA of the CDR3 is TGTGCCAGCAGTTACGTGCGACAGCTTAATTCACCCCTCCACTTT.

The chain employs TRBV9 and TRBJ1-5, with D maybe TRBD1 (5 bases). In germline, CDR1 is SGDLS, CDR2 YYNGEE. The V end was cut by 3 bases, the J end by 0 bases, with 16 bases between. CDR3 length: 17 residues. CDR3 sequence: CASSGQGKLYSNQPQHF. CDR3 in DNA: TGTGCCAGCAGCGGGCAGGGCAAATTATATAGCAATCAGCCCCAGCATTTT.

This clone was detected only a few times. This chain connects TRBV7-2 to TRBJ1-1, with D unresolved. CDR3 length: 11 amino acids. The germline CDR1 and CDR2 sequences are SGHTA and FQGNSA. V was shortened by 10 bases and J by 1 base, with 7 bases between the two germline ends. This CDR3 reads CATRANTEAFF. In nucleotides, the CDR3 is TGTGCCACACGGGCGAACACTGAAGCTTTCTTT.

The chain joins TRBV5-1 to TRBJ2-1; 8 bases line up with TRBD2. This CDR3 region has 15 residues. Trimming removed 4 bases from V and 4 bases from J; junction bases left unmatched: 7. The germline V gene encodes CDR1 SGHRS and CDR2 YFSETQ. CDR3 residues: CASSLLAENYNEQFF. Written as DNA, the CDR3 is TGCGCCAGCAGCCTACTAGCGGAAAATTACAATGAGCAGTTCTTC.

This clone has just a few counts. The rearrangement uses TRBV7-2 and TRBJ1-2; 7 positions match TRBD1. After removal of 5 bases from V and 4 bases from J, the junction contained 13 bases not matched to a gene. CDR1 is SGHTA and CDR2 is FQGNSA in the germline V gene. This CDR3 is built from 16 residues. The CDR3 region has the DNA TGTGCCAGCAGCCCGGAAGGGGGCGGACGCGCCTATGGCTACACCTTC. It yields the protein CASSPEGGGRAYGYTF.

A remark on this clone: The CDR3 ends on some other residue instead of the conserved phenylalanine or tryptophan, so this is likely a read error. V usage is TRBV5-1 and J usage is TRBJ1-6; D gene ambiguous. The length of the CDR3 is 15 residues. V shed 5 bases and J shed 5 bases, with 14 bases lying between them. Per germline, CDR1 SGHRS and CDR2 YFSETQ. The CDR3 DNA sequence: TGCGCCAGCAGTTCCCGTACCTCGGATAATTCACCCCTCCACCTT. This translates into CASSSRTSDNSPLHL.

The CDR3 loop is CSASSLPYYEQYF. In DNA form, the CDR3 reads TGCAGTGCTAGTAGCCTGCCCTACTACGAGCAGTACTTC. The chain carries TRBV20-1 and TRBJ2-7; D not resolved. Germline V CDR1 and CDR2: DFQATT, SNEGSKA (reference sequence). V was trimmed by 3 bases and J by 3 bases, leaving 12 bases between them. The length of the CDR3 is 13 residues.

This rearrangement joins TRBV19 to TRBJ1-3, with no clear D. The CDR3 totals 15 residues. The germline CDR1 and CDR2 sequences are LNHDA and SQIVND (reference sequence). Trimming shortened V by 7 bases and J by 3 bases, and 16 bases separated the two germline ends. The CDR3 DNA reads TGTGCCAGTATTTCGGACGGCGATCGTGGAAACACCATATATTTT. Its protein product is CASISDGDRGNTIYF.

CDR3 in amino acids: CASSPAGANVLTF. Here the CDR3 DNA reads TGTGCCAGCAGCCCAGCTGGGGCCAACGTCCTGACTTTC. The V gene is TRBV25-1, the J gene TRBJ2-6; D is unresolved. Trimming took off 6 bases at V and 2 bases at J, with 5 bases between the two ends. This CDR3 spans 13 amino acids. Germline V lookup: CDR1 MGHDK, CDR2 SYGVNS.

A word on this clone: An end of the junction differs from the germline gene, which may be a read error. This chain links TRBV4-1 with TRBJ2-2; perhaps D is TRBD1 or TRBD2 (5 bases each). CDR3 length: 16 amino acids. CDR1 is MGHRA and CDR2 is YSYEKL in the germline V gene. CDR3 coding DNA: TGCGCCCGCAGCCGGTTCGGGGCCCCGGGCACCGGGGAGCTGTTTTTT. Translated, it gives CARSRFGAPGTGELFF.